One TCR beta chain is described in this entry. Sequencing was performed with immunoSEQ multiplex PCR; in TCRdb, only in-frame clones are kept and a portion is missing. The sample lists about 260,000 clones, approximately 86% occurring once. This CDR3 has 15 amino acids. Germline assignment: CDR1 SGDLS and CDR2 YYNGEE. V lost 0 bases and J lost 6, with 13 bases in between. This sample is part of a study of blood T cell repertoires in COVID-19. The sample consisted of peripheral blood. The chain links TRBV9 to TRBJ2-1; D might be TRBD2 (5 bases). The sequence was collected from a woman aged 55-70 years with COVID-19, enrolled during active disease. CDR3 loop: CASSVDLAVGNEQFF. In DNA form, the CDR3 reads TGTGCCAGCAGCGTAGATCTAGCTGTCGGCAATGAGCAGTTCTTC.